A selection of T cell receptor beta chains follows, all from one sample in a study of cytomegalovirus exposure and HLA in healthy donors. The protocol was immunoSEQ multiplex PCR, while the TCRdb copy is restricted to in-frame clones and leaves out a portion. The sample yields under 90,000 clones, roughly 74% seen once. Sample: PBMCs. The receptors were gathered from a middle-aged man in good health and CMV-seronegative. CDR3s include the opening cysteine and the closing phenylalanine or tryptophan. A D gene is named only where the DNA matches it firmly. Expanded clones get a size class; other rows say once, few or many, or leave the size out.

CDR3aa: CASSPRQGPNTEAFF
CDR3nt: TGCGCCAGCAGCCCTCGACAGGGGCCGAACACTGAAGCTTTCTTT
d_gene: TRBD1
v_gene: TRBV4-1
j_gene: TRBJ1-1
abundance: -

CDR3aa: CAWSLRTGLEGTQYF
CDR3nt: TGTGCCTGGAGTCTCAGGACAGGCCTGGAGGGGACCCAGTACTTC
d_gene: -
v_gene: TRBV30
j_gene: TRBJ2-5
abundance: -

CDR3aa: CASSIDGVRGSYEAFF
CDR3nt: TGTGCCAGTAGTATAGATGGGGTCCGGGGGTCGTATGAAGCTTTCTTT
d_gene: -
v_gene: TRBV19
j_gene: TRBJ1-1
abundance: -

CDR3aa: CASSLLAGGTDTQYF
CDR3nt: TGCGCCAGCAGCTTATTAGCGGGGGGCACAGATACGCAGTATTTT
d_gene: TRBD2
v_gene: TRBV5-1
j_gene: TRBJ2-3
abundance: -

CDR3aa: CASSHLDRAYNEQFF
CDR3nt: TGTGCCAGCAGCCACCTCGACAGGGCCTACAATGAGCAGTTCTTC
d_gene: TRBD1
v_gene: TRBV14
j_gene: TRBJ2-1
abundance: -

CDR3aa: CASSRQPSGNQPQHF
CDR3nt: TGTGCCAGCAGTCGCCAACCGTCGGGGAATCAGCCCCAGCATTTT
d_gene: -
v_gene: TRBV6-5
j_gene: TRBJ1-5
abundance: few

CDR3aa: CASSQTGNSGNTIYF
CDR3nt: TGTGCCAGCAGCCAGACAGGTAACTCTGGAAACACCATATATTTT
d_gene: -
v_gene: TRBV21-1
j_gene: TRBJ1-3
abundance: -

CDR3aa: CASSPRDRLYEQYF
CDR3nt: TGTGCCAGCAGCCCCCGGGACAGACTCTACGAGCAGTACTTC
d_gene: TRBD1
v_gene: TRBV11-3
j_gene: TRBJ2-7
abundance: -

CDR3aa: CASSSGQGNEKLFF
CDR3nt: TGTGCCAGCAGCTCGGGACAGGGGAATGAAAAACTGTTTTTT
d_gene: TRBD1
v_gene: TRBV7-9
j_gene: TRBJ1-4
abundance: -

CDR3aa: CASSYSPSGENEQFF
CDR3nt: TGTGCCAGCAGTTACTCGCCTAGCGGGGAGAATGAGCAGTTCTTC
d_gene: TRBD2
v_gene: TRBV6-5
j_gene: TRBJ2-1
abundance: once

CDR3aa: CATDEGGSQPQHF
CDR3nt: TGCGCCACAGACGAGGGGGGGTCTCAGCCCCAGCATTTT
d_gene: -
v_gene: TRBV10-1
j_gene: TRBJ1-5
abundance: -

CDR3aa: CASSQRLGSNQPQHF
CDR3nt: TGCGCCAGCAGCCAACGTCTCGGGAGCAATCAGCCCCAGCATTTT
d_gene: -
v_gene: TRBV4-1
j_gene: TRBJ1-5
abundance: -

CDR3aa: CASSRDGADTQYF
CDR3nt: TGTGCCAGCAGCCGTGACGGGGCAGATACGCAGTATTTT
d_gene: -
v_gene: TRBV6-5
j_gene: TRBJ2-3
abundance: -

CDR3aa: CASSLTSGPREQYF
CDR3nt: TGCGCCAGCAGCCTCACTTCAGGGCCTCGGGAGCAGTACTTC
d_gene: -
v_gene: TRBV5-1
j_gene: TRBJ2-5
abundance: -

CDR3aa: CASTDRVGGETQYF
CDR3nt: TGTGCCAGCACCGACAGGGTGGGGGGAGAGACCCAGTACTTC
d_gene: -
v_gene: TRBV6-5
j_gene: TRBJ2-5
abundance: few

CDR3aa: CASKREGENGYTF
CDR3nt: TGTGCCAGCAAACGGGAGGGGGAAAATGGCTACACCTTC
d_gene: -
v_gene: TRBV27
j_gene: TRBJ1-2
abundance: once

CDR3aa: CASSPMGGREEAFF
CDR3nt: TGCGCCAGCAGCCCCATGGGGGGGAGGGAAGAAGCTTTCTTT
d_gene: -
v_gene: TRBV5-1
j_gene: TRBJ1-1
abundance: -

CDR3aa: CASSLAADPSTDTQYF
CDR3nt: TGCGCCAGCAGCTTGGCGGCGGATCCAAGCACAGATACGCAGTATTTT
d_gene: -
v_gene: TRBV5-1
j_gene: TRBJ2-3
abundance: -

CDR3aa: CATSRDSINTYEQYF
CDR3nt: TGTGCCACCAGTCGAGACAGCATAAATACCTACGAGCAGTACTTC
d_gene: -
v_gene: TRBV15
j_gene: TRBJ2-7
abundance: -

CDR3aa: CASRYGDRSSYEQYF
CDR3nt: TGTGCCAGCAGGTACGGGGACAGGAGCTCCTACGAGCAGTACTTC
d_gene: TRBD1
v_gene: TRBV11-2
j_gene: TRBJ2-7
abundance: -

CDR3aa: CASSGRVPTDTQYF
CDR3nt: TGTGCCAGTAGCGGGAGGGTGCCCACAGATACGCAGTATTTT
d_gene: TRBD2
v_gene: TRBV19
j_gene: TRBJ2-3
abundance: -

CDR3aa: CASSSYRGEAFF
CDR3nt: TGTGCCAGCTCAAGTTACAGGGGGGAAGCTTTCTTT
d_gene: TRBD1
v_gene: TRBV18
j_gene: TRBJ1-1
abundance: -

CDR3aa: CASSAGTRPYEQYF
CDR3nt: TGTGCCAGCAGCGCAGGGACTCGCCCCTACGAGCAGTACTTC
d_gene: -
v_gene: TRBV9
j_gene: TRBJ2-7
abundance: -

CDR3aa: CASSLVGGGEETQYF
CDR3nt: TGTGCCAGCAGCTTAGTTGGCGGGGGAGAAGAGACCCAGTACTTC
d_gene: TRBD2
v_gene: TRBV7-6
j_gene: TRBJ2-5
abundance: -

CDR3aa: CASSVEAGAYGYTF
CDR3nt: TGTGCCAGCAGCGTAGAGGCAGGGGCCTATGGCTACACCTTC
d_gene: -
v_gene: TRBV9
j_gene: TRBJ1-2
abundance: -

CDR3aa: CAGGQPNYGYTF
CDR3nt: TGTGCCGGAGGCCAGCCTAACTATGGCTACACCTTC
d_gene: -
v_gene: TRBV2
j_gene: TRBJ1-2
abundance: -

CDR3aa: CASSLASGMETQYF
CDR3nt: TGTGCCAGCAGCTTGGCTAGCGGGATGGAGACCCAGTACTTC
d_gene: TRBD2
v_gene: TRBV5-5
j_gene: TRBJ2-5
abundance: few

CDR3aa: CASSLLAGGSSQETQYF
CDR3nt: TGTGCCAGCAGCCTTCTAGCGGGGGGCTCCTCGCAAGAGACCCAGTACTTC
d_gene: TRBD2
v_gene: TRBV7-9
j_gene: TRBJ2-5
abundance: -

CDR3aa: CASSEKDRGKKGYTF
CDR3nt: TGTGCCAGCAGTGAAAAGGACAGGGGGAAGAAGGGCTACACCTTC
d_gene: TRBD1
v_gene: TRBV6-1
j_gene: TRBJ1-2
abundance: -

CDR3aa: CASSSVYTEAFF
CDR3nt: TGTGCCAGTAGTTCCGTGTACACTGAAGCTTTCTTT
d_gene: -
v_gene: TRBV19
j_gene: TRBJ1-1
abundance: once

CDR3aa: CASSPGQGNTEAFF
CDR3nt: TGTGCCAGCAGCCCTGGACAGGGGAACACTGAAGCTTTCTTT
d_gene: TRBD1
v_gene: TRBV6-4
j_gene: TRBJ1-1
abundance: -

CDR3aa: CASSQPHQRLAGLTDTQYF
CDR3nt: TGTGCCAGCAGCCAACCCCATCAGAGGCTAGCGGGCCTCACAGATACGCAGTATTTT
d_gene: TRBD2
v_gene: TRBV16
j_gene: TRBJ2-3
abundance: -

CDR3aa: CASSPTGILAKNIQYF
CDR3nt: TGCGCCAGCAGCCCGACAGGGATCTTAGCCAAAAACATTCAGTACTTC
d_gene: TRBD1
v_gene: TRBV5-1
j_gene: TRBJ2-4
abundance: -

CDR3aa: CASSSWTGTDALSYNEQFF
CDR3nt: TGTGCCAGCAGCTCCTGGACCGGGACTGACGCCCTCTCCTACAATGAGCAGTTCTTC
d_gene: -
v_gene: TRBV7-9
j_gene: TRBJ2-1
abundance: -

CDR3aa: CASLIQMGRNTEAFF
CDR3nt: TGTGCCAGCCTCATCCAGATGGGCAGGAACACTGAAGCTTTCTTT
d_gene: -
v_gene: TRBV27
j_gene: TRBJ1-1
abundance: once

CDR3aa: CASSLSGTGNTIYF
CDR3nt: TGTGCCAGCAGCTTAAGCGGGACTGGAAACACCATATATTTT
d_gene: -
v_gene: TRBV7-2
j_gene: TRBJ1-3
abundance: few

CDR3aa: CASSPPLGGRDEQFF
CDR3nt: TGTGCCAGCAGCCCCCCTCTGGGGGGGAGGGATGAGCAGTTCTTC
d_gene: TRBD2
v_gene: TRBV6-6
j_gene: TRBJ2-1
abundance: -

CDR3aa: CASSPQEPGARGNSPLHF
CDR3nt: TGTGCCAGTAGTCCCCAAGAACCAGGGGCCCGGGGTAATTCACCCCTCCACTTT
d_gene: -
v_gene: TRBV19
j_gene: TRBJ1-6
abundance: -

CDR3aa: CSARDREGYTF
CDR3nt: TGCAGTGCAAGGGACAGGGAAGGCTACACCTTC
d_gene: TRBD1
v_gene: TRBV20-1
j_gene: TRBJ1-2
abundance: -

CDR3aa: CASSSDRIGKNIQYF
CDR3nt: TGCGCCAGCAGTTCTGACAGGATCGGCAAAAACATTCAGTACTTC
d_gene: -
v_gene: TRBV5-1
j_gene: TRBJ2-4
abundance: -

CDR3aa: CASSSRPGTVSEQFF
CDR3nt: TGCGCCAGCAGCTCCCGCCCTGGGACAGTAAGTGAGCAGTTCTTC
d_gene: TRBD1
v_gene: TRBV5-1
j_gene: TRBJ2-1
abundance: once

CDR3aa: CSAFSGNTIYF
CDR3nt: TGCAGCGCCTTCTCTGGAAACACCATATATTTT
d_gene: -
v_gene: TRBV29-1
j_gene: TRBJ1-3
abundance: -

CDR3aa: CASSSNRGKGNTIYF
CDR3nt: TGTGCCAGCAGCTCCAACAGGGGAAAGGGAAACACCATATATTTT
d_gene: TRBD1
v_gene: TRBV11-2
j_gene: TRBJ1-3
abundance: once

CDR3aa: CASSEPAGQSYNEQFF
CDR3nt: TGTGCCAGCAGCGAACCCGCCGGACAGTCCTACAATGAGCAGTTCTTC
d_gene: -
v_gene: TRBV7-8
j_gene: TRBJ2-1
abundance: -

CDR3aa: CASSPGTLAYEQYF
CDR3nt: TGTGCCAGCAGCCCCGGGACTCTTGCCTACGAGCAGTACTTC
d_gene: -
v_gene: TRBV9
j_gene: TRBJ2-7
abundance: -